Each of the 3 T cell receptor beta chains below was sequenced from the same sample in a study of cytomegalovirus exposure and HLA in healthy donors. The PCR used 60 Vbeta and 13 Jbeta primers. The data were produced by immunoSEQ multiplex PCR, yet TCRdb's version contains in-frame clones alone and is incomplete. Among roughly 190,000 clones, 60% to 80% were seen once, and the ten largest hold approximately 2%. The source material was PBMCs. All receptors derive from a young woman in good health and CMV-seropositive.

CDR3 protein: CASSLAPGVSYNEQFF. The CDR3 coding sequence is TGTGCCAGCAGCTTAGCTCCGGGAGTCTCCTACAATGAGCAGTTCTTC. This chain uses TRBV11-2 with TRBJ2-1; a possible D gene is TRBD2 (6 bases). This CDR3 has 16 amino acids. V was shortened by 1 base and J by 0 bases, with 10 bases between the two germline ends. Germline CDR1 and CDR2: SGHAT and FQNNGV.

The chain recombines TRBV9 with TRBJ2-6, with D perhaps matching TRBD2 (5 bases). This CDR3 contains 18 residues. Trimming left V 0 bases short and J 0 bases short, with 13 bases between. From germline, CDR1 is SGDLS and CDR2 YYNGEE. CDR3 DNA: TGTGCCAGCAGCGTAGTTCCCGGGATCAGCTCTGGGGCCAACGTCCTGACTTTC. Encoded protein: CASSVVPGISSGANVLTF.

J is TRBJ2-1 and V is TRBV7-2; D might be TRBD2 (6 bases). The CDR3 is made up of 13 amino acids. Between the trimmed V and J ends, which lost 4 bases and 6 bases, there was a span of 10 bases. Germline V gene data show CDR1 as SGHTA and CDR2 as FQGNSA. DNA of the CDR3: TGTGCCAGCAGCTCAAAGACTAGCAATGAGCAGTTCTTC. It is translated as CASSSKTSNEQFF. Drawing the rest from reference TRBV7-2 and TRBJ2-1, the complete variable domain is GAGVSQSPSNKVTEKGKDVELRCDPISGHTALYWYRQSLGQGLEFLIYFQGNSAPDKSGLPSDRFSAERTGGSVSTLTIQRTQQEDSAVYLCASSSKTSNEQFFGPGTRLTVL.